This TCR beta chain derives from a study of blood T cell repertoires in COVID-19. Using immunoSEQ multiplex PCR, the repertoire was profiled, and TCRdb retains in-frame clones only, with some absent. The profile shows 130,000 to 150,000 clones, around nine tenths of them singletons. V lost 5 bases and J 4 bases, leaving 11 bases between the germline ends. This CDR3 is built from 13 residues. Germline V lookup: CDR1 SGHVS, CDR2 FQNEAQ. This chain connects TRBV7-8 to TRBJ1-1, with D perhaps matching TRBD1 (6 bases). This clonotype was obtained from a woman aged 45-65 years with active or convalescent COVID-19. Source material: peripheral blood. The CDR3 DNA reads TGTGCCAGCAGCCGGACAGCGTTCACTGAAGCTTTCTTT. Translation: CASSRTAFTEAFF.